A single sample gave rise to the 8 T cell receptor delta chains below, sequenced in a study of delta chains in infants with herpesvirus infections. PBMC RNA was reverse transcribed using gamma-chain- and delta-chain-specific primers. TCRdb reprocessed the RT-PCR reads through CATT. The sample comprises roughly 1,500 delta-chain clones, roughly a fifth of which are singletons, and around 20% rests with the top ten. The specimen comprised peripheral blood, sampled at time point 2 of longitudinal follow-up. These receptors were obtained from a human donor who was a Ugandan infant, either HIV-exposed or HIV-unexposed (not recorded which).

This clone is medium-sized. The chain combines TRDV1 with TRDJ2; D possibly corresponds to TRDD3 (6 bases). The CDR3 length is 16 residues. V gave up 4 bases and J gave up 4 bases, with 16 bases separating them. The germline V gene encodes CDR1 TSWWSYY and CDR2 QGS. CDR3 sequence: CALGVPRGLATAQLFF. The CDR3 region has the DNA TGTGCTCTTGGGGTCCCACGGGGATTGGCGACAGCACAACTCTTCTTT.

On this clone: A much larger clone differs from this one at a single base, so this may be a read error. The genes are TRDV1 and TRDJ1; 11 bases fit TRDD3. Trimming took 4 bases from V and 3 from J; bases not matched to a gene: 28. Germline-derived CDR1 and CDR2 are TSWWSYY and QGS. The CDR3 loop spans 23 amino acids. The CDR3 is CALGVLPWSTSPWGIRGSDKLIF. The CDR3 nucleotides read TGTGCTCTTGGGGTACTCCCCTGGTCCACTTCCCCTTGGGGGATACGCGGGTCCGATAAACTCATCTTT.

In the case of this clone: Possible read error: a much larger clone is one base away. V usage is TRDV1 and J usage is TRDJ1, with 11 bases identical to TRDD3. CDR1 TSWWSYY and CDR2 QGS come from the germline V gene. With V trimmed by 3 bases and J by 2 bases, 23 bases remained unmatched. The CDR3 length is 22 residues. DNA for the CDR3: TGTGCTCTTGGGGACTTAGGGTGGTGGAATGAAGTGGGGGATACGGGTACCGATAAACTCATCTTT. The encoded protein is CALGDLGWWNEVGDTGTDKLIF.

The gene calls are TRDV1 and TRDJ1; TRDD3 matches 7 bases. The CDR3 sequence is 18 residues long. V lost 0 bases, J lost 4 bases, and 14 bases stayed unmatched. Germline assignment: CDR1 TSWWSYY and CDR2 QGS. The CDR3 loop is CALGELGDKEWGNDKLIF. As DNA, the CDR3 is TGTGCTCTTGGGGAACTTGGAGATAAGGAATGGGGGAACGATAAACTCATCTTT.

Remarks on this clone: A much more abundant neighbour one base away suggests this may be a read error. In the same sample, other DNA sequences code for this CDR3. CDR3 sequence: CAFTGRGLYTDKLIF. CDR3 coding DNA: TGTGCCTTTACCGGGAGGGGGCTGTACACTGATAAACTCATCTTT. The chain combines TRDV3 with TRDJ1, with a tentative D call TRDD3 (5 bases). From germline, CDR1 is TVYSNPD and CDR2 GDNSRS (reference sequence). This CDR3 spans 15 amino acids.

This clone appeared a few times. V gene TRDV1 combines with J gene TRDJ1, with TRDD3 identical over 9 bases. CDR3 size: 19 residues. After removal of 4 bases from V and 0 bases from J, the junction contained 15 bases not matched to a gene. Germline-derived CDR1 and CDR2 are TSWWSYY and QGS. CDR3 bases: TGTGCTCTTGGGGCCCTCCTTTCAAGTACTGGGGGACACACCGATAAACTCATCTTT. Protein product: CALGALLSSTGGHTDKLIF.

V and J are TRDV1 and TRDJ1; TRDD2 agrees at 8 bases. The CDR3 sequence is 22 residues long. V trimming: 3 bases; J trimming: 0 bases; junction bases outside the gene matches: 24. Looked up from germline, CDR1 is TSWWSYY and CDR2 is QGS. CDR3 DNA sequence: TGTGCTCTTGGGGACTCAGCTTCCTACCTTTGGATTGGAGGAAAGTACACCGATAAACTCATCTTT. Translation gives CALGDSASYLWIGGKYTDKLIF.

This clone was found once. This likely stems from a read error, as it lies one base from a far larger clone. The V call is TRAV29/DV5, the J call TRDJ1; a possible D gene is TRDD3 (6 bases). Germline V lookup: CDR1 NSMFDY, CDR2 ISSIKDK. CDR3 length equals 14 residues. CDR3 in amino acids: CAESGGRIADKLIF. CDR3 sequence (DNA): TGTGCAGAAAGCGGGGGGAGGATAGCCGATAAACTCATCTTT.